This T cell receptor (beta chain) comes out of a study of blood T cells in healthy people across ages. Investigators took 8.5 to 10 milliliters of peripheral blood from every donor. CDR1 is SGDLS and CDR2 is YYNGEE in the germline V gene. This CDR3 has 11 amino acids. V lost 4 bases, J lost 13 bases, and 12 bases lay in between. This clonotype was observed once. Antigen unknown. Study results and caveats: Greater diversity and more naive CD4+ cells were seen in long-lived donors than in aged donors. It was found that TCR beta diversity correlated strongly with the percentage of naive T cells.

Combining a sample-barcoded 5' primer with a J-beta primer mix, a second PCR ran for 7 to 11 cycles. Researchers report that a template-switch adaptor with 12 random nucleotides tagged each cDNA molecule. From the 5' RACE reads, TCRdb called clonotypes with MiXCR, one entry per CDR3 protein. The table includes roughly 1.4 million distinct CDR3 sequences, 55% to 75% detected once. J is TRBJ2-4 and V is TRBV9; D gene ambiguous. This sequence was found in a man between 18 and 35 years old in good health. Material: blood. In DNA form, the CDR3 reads TGTGCCAGCAGCTCCCATGAGGAGCAGTACTTC. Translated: CASSSHEEQYF.